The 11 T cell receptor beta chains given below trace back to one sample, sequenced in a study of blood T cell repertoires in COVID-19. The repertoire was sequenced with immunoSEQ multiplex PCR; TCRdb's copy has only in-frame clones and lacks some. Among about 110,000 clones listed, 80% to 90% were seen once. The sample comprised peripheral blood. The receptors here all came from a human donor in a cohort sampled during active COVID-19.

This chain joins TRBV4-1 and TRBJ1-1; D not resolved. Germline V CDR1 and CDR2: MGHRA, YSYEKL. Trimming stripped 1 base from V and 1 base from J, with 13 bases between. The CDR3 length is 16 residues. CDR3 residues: CASSQGVQTANTEAFF. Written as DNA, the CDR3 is TGCGCCAGCAGCCAAGGAGTGCAAACCGCGAACACTGAAGCTTTCTTT.

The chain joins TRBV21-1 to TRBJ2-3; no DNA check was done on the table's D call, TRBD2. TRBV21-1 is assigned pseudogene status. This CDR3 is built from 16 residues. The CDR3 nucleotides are TGTGCCAGCAGCAAAGAATTGGGGAGGGGGAAAGATACGCAGTATTTT. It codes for CASSKELGRGKDTQYF.

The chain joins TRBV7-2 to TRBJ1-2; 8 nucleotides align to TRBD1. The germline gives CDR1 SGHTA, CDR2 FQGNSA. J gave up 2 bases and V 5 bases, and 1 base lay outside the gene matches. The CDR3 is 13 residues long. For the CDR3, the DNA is TGTGCCAGCAGCCGGACAGGGAACTATGGCTACACCTTC. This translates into CASSRTGNYGYTF.

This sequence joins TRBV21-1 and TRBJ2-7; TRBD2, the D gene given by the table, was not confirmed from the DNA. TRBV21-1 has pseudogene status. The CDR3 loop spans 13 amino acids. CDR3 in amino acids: CATRPGEEAMQYF. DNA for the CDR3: TGTGCCACCCGCCCCGGGGAGGAAGCGATGCAGTACTTC.

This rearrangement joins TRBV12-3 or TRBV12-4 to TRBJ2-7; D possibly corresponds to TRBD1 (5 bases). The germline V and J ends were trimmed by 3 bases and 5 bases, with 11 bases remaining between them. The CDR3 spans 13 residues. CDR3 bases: TGTGCCAGCAGTTTGCGGCAGGGCAACGAGCAGTACTTC. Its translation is CASSLRQGNEQYF.

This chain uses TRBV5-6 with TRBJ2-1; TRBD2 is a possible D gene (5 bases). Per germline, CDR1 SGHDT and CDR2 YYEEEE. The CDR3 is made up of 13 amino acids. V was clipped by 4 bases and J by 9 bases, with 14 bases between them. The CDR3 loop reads CASSLVLASEQFF. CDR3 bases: TGTGCCAGCAGCCTAGTCCTAGCCAGTGAGCAGTTCTTC. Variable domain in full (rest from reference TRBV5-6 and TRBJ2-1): DAGVTQSPTHLIKTRGQQVTLRCSPKSGHDTVSWYQQALGQGPQFIFQYYEEEERQRGNFPDRFSGHQFPNYSSELNVNALLLGDSALYLCASSLVLASEQFFGPGTRLTVL.

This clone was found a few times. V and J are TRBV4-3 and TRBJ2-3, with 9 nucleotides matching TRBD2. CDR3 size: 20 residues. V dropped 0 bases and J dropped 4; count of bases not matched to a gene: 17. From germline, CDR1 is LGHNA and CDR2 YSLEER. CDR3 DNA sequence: TGCGCCAGCAGCCAAGATTTAACTAGCGGGCAAAAAAAAAGATCAGATACGCAGTATTTT. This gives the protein CASSQDLTSGQKKRSDTQYF.

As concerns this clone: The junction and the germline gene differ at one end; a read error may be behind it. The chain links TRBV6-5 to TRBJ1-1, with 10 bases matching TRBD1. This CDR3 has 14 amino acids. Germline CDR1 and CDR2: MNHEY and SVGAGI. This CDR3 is CASRRGQGNAEAFF. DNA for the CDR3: TGTGCCAGCAGGCGGGGACAGGGGAACGCTGAAGCTTTCTTT.

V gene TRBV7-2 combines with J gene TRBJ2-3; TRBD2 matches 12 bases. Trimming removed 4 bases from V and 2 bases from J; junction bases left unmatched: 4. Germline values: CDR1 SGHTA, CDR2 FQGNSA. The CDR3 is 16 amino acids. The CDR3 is CASSSLAGGPTDTQYF. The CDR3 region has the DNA TGTGCCAGCAGCTCGCTAGCGGGGGGGCCCACAGATACGCAGTATTTT.

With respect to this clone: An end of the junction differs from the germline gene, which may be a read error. CDR3 in DNA: TGCAGCGTTGAAGGGGCGGGGGCATCCTTCAATGAGCAGTTCTTC. Its protein product is CSVEGAGASFNEQFF. The rearrangement links TRBV29-1 to TRBJ2-1; D perhaps matches TRBD2 (7 bases). This CDR3 has 15 amino acids. Germline CDR1 is SQVTM and CDR2 is ANQGSEA.

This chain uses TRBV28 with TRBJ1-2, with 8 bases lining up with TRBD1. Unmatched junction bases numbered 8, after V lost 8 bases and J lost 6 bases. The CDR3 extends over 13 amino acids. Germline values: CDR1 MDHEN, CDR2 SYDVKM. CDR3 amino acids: CASSEDRVHGYTF. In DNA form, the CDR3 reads TGTGCCAGCTCCGAGGACAGGGTGCATGGCTACACCTTC.